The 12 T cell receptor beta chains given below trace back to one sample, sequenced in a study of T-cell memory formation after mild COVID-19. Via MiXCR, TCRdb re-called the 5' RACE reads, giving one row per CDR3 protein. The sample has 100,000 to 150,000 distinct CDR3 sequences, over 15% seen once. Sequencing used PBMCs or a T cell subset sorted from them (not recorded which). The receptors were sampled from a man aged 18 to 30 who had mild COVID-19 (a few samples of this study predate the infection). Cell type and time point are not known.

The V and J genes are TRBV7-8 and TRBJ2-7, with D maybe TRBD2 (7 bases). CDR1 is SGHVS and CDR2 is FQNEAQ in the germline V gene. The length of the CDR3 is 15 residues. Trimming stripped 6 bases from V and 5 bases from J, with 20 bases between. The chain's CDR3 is CASSPRLGRGNEQYV. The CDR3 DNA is TGTGCCAGCAGTCCCCGTCTTGGGAGGGGGAACGAGCAGTACGTC.

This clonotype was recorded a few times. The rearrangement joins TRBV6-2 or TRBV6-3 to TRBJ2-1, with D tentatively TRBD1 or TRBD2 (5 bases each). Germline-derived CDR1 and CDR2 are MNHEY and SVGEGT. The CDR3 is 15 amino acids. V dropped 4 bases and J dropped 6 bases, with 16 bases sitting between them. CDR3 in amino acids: CASSWGRNPTNEQFF. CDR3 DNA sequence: TGTGCCAGCAGTTGGGGACGAAACCCCACCAATGAGCAGTTCTTC.

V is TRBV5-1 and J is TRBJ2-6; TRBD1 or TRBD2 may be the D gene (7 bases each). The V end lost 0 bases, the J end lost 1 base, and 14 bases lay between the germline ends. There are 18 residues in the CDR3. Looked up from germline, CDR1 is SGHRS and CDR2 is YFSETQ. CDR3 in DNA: TGCGCCAGCAGCTTGGGACAGGGAGGGACTTCTGGGGCCAACGTCCTGACTTTC. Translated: CASSLGQGGTSGANVLTF.

The CDR3 bases are TGTGCCAGCAGCCAAGATTTAACTGCTAGGCAGTTCTTC. Translation: CASSQDLTARQFF. This chain joins TRBV3-1 and TRBJ2-1; D not certain. V was cut by 0 bases and J by 12 bases, with 12 bases left in between. Per germline, CDR1 LGHDT and CDR2 YNNKEL (reference sequence). The CDR3 is 13 residues long.

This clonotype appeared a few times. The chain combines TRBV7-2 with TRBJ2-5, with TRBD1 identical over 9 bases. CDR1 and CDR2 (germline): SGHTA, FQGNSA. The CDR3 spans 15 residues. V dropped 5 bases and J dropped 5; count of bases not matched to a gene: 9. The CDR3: CASSPGTGPLETQYF. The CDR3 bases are TGTGCCAGCAGCCCAGGGACAGGGCCGTTGGAGACCCAGTACTTC.

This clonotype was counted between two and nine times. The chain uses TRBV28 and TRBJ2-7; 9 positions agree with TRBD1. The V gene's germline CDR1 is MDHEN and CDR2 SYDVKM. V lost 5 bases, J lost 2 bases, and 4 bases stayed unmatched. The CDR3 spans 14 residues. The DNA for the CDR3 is TGTGCCAGCAGTCCGGGACAGGGTCCCTACGAGCAGTACGTC. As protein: CASSPGQGPYEQYV.

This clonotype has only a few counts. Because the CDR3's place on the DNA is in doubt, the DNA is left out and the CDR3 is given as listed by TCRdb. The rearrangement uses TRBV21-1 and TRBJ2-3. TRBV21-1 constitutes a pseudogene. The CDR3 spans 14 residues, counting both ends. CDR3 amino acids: CALIWGPGTDTQYF.

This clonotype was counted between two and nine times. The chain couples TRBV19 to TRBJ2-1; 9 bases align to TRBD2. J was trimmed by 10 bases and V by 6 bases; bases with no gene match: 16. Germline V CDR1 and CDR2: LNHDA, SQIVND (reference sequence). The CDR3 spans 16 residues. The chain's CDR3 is CASSRNSGRRVIEQFF. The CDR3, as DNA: TGTGCCAGTAGCCGCAATAGCGGGAGAAGAGTCATCGAGCAGTTCTTC. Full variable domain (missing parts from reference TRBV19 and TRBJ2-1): DGGITQSPKYLFRKEGQNVTLSCEQNLNHDAMYWYRQDPGQGLRLIYYSQIVNDFQKGDIAEGYSVSREKKESFPLTVTSAQKNPTAFYLCASSRNSGRRVIEQFFGPGTRLTVL.

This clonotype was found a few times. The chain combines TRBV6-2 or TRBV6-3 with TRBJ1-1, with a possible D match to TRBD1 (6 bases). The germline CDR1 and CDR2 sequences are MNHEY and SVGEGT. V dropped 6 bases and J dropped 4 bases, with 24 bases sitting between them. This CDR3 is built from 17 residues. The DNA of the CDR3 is TGTGCCAGCAGCTCCCTTGCGCGAGGGGGAAGGGGCACTGAAGCTTTCTTT. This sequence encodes CASSSLARGGRGTEAFF.

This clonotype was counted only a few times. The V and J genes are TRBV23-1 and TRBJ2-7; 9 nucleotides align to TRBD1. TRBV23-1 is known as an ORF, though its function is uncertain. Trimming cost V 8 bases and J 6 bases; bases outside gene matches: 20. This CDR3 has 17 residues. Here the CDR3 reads CASLRTGEAPVGGEQYV. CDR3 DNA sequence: TGCGCCAGCCTGAGGACAGGGGAAGCTCCCGTCGGCGGCGAGCAGTACGTC.

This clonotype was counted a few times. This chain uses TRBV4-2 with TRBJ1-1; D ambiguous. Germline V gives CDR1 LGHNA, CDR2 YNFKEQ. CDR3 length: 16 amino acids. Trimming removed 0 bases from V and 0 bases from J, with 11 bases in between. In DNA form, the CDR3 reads TGTGCCAGCAGCCAAGATTGGCCGGGGATGAACACTGAAGCTTTCTTT. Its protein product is CASSQDWPGMNTEAFF.

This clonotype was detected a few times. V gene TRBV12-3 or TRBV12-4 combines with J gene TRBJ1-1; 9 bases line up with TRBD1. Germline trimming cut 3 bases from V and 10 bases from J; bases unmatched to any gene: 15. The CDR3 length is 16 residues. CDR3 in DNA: TGTGCCAGCAGTTTCGACAGGGGGATCCGGACGGGTCGAGCTTTCTTT. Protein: CASSFDRGIRTGRAFF.